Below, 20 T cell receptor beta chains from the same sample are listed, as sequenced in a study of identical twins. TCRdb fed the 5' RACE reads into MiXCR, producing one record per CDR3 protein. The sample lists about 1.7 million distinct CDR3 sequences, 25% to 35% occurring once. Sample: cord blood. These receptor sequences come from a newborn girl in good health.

CDR3 loop: CASSFSQRLAGANEQFF. DNA of the CDR3: TGCGCCAGCAGCTTCAGCCAGCGTCTAGCGGGAGCCAATGAGCAGTTCTTC. The chain is built from TRBV5-1 and TRBJ2-1; 10 positions agree with TRBD2. The CDR3 is 17 residues long. CDR1 SGHRS and CDR2 YFSETQ come from the germline V gene. J lost 6 bases, V lost 2 bases, and 11 bases had no gene match.

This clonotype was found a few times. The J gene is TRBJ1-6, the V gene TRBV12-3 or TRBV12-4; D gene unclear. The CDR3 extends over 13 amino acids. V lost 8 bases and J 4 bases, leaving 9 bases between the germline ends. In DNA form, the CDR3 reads TGTGCCAGCGCCCCCGCTTATAATTCACCCCTCCACTTT. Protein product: CASAPAYNSPLHF.

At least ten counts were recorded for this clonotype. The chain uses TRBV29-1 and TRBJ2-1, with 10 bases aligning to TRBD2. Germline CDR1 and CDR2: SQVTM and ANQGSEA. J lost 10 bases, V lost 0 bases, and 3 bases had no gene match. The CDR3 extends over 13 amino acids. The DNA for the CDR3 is TGCAGCGTTGAAGAATCACTAGCGGGGGAGCAGTTCTTC. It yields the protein CSVEESLAGEQFF.

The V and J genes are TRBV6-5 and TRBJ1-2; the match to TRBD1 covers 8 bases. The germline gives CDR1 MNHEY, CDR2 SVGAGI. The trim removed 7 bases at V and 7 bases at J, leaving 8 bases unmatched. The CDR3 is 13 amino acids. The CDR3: CASTSDRGSGYTF. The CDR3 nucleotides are TGTGCCAGCACCTCTGACAGGGGAAGTGGCTACACCTTC.

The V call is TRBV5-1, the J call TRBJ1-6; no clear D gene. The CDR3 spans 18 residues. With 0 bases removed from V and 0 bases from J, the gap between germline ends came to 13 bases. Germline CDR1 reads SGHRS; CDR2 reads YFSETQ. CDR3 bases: TGCGCCAGCAGCTTGGCCAACGGTCGGAGCTCCTATAATTCACCCCTCCACTTT. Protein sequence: CASSLANGRSSYNSPLHF.

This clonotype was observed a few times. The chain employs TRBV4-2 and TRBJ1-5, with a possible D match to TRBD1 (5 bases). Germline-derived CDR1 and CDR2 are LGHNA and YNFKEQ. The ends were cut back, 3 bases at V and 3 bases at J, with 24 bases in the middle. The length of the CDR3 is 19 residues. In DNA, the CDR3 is TGTGCCAGCAGCCAGAAGCGGGTCTTGCAGGGCCTTCACAATCAGCCCCAGCATTTT. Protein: CASSQKRVLQGLHNQPQHF.

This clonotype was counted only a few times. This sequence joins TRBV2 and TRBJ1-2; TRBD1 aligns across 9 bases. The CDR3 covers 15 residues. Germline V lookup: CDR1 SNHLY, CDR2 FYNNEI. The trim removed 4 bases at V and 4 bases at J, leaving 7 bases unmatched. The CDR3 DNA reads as TGTGCCAGCAGTGGCTTACAGGGGGCTGTCTATGGCTACACCTTC. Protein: CASSGLQGAVYGYTF.

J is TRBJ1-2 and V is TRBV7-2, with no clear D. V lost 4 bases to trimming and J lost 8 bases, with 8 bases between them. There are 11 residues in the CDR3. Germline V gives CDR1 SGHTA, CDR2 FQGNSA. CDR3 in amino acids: CASSSLKGYTF. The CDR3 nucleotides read TGTGCCAGCAGCTCCCTTAAGGGCTACACCTTC.

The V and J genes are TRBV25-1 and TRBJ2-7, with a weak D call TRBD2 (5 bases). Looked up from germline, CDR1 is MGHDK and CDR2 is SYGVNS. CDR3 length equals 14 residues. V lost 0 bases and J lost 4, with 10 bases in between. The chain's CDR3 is CASSEYRRGYEQYF. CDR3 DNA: TGTGCCAGCAGTGAATATCGACGAGGGTACGAGCAGTACTTC.

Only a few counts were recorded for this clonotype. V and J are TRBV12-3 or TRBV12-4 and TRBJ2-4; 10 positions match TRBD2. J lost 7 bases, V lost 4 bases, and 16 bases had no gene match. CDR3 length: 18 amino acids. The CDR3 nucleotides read TGTGCCAGCAGTTCCCGTTGGACTAGCGGAAAGGGGGGTAACATTCAGTACTTC. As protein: CASSSRWTSGKGGNIQYF.

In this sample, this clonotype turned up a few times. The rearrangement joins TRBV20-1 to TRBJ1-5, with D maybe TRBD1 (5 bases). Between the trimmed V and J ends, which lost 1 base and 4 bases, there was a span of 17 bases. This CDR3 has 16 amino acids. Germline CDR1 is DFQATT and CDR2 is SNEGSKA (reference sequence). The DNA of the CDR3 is TGCAGTGCTAGAGGAAGCAACCGGGGCTTAAATCAGCCCCAGCATTTT. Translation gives CSARGSNRGLNQPQHF.

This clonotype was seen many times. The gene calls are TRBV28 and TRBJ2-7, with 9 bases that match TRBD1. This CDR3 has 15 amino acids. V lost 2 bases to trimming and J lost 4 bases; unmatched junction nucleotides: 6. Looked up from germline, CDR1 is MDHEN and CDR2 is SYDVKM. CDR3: CASSLAGTGLYEQYF. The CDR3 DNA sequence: TGTGCCAGCAGTTTAGCCGGGACAGGGTTATACGAGCAGTACTTC.

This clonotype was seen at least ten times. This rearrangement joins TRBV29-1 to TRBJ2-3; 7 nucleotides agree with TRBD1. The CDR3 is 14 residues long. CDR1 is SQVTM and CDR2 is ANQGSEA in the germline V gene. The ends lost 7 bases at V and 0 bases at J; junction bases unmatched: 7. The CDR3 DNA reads TGCAGCGCCCAAGGGACAGCTAGCACAGATACGCAGTATTTT. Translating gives CSAQGTASTDTQYF.

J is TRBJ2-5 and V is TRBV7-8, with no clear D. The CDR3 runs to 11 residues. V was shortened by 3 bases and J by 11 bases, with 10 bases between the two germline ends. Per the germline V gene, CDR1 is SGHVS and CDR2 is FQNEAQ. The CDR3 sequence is CASSLSYVQYF. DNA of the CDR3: TGTGCCAGCAGCTTGTCTTACGTGCAGTACTTC.

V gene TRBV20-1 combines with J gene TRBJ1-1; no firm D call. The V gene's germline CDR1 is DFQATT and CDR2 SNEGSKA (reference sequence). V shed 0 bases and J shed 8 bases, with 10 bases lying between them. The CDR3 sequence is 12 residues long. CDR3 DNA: TGCAGTGCTAGAGATCGGTACAGCGAAGCTTTCTTT. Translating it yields CSARDRYSEAFF.

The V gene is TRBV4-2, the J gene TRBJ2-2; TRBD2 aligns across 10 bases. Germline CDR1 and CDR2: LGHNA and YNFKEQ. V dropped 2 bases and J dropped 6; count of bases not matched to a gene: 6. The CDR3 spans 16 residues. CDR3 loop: CASSQIIAGGAGELFF. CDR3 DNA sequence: TGTGCCAGCAGCCAAATAATAGCGGGAGGAGCCGGGGAGCTGTTTTTT.

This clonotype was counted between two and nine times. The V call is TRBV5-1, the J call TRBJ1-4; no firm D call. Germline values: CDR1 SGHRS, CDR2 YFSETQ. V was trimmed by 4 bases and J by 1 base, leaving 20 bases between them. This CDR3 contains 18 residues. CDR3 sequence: CASSRTGILWRTNEKLFF. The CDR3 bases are TGCGCCAGCAGCCGGACCGGAATTCTCTGGCGAACTAATGAAAAACTGTTTTTT.

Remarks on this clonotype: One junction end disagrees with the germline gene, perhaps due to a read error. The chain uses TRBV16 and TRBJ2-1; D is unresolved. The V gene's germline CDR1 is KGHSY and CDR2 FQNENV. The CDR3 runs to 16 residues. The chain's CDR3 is CAGSQYGGRSYNEQFF. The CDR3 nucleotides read TGTGCCGGCAGCCAATACGGCGGACGCTCCTACAATGAGCAGTTCTTC. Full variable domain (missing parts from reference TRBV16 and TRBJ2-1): GEEVAQTPKHLVRGEGQKAKLYCAPIKGHSYVFWYQQVLKNEFKFLISFQNENVFDETGMPKERFSAKCLPNSPCSLEIQATKLEDSAVYFCAGSQYGGRSYNEQFFGPGTRLTVL.

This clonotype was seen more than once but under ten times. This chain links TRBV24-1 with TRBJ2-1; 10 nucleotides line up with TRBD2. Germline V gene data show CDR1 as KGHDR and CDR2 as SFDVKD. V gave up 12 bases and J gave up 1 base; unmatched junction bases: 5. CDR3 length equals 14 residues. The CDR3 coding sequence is TGTGCCTCCCAAGCGGGAGGGTCCTACAATGAGCAGTTCTTC. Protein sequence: CASQAGGSYNEQFF.

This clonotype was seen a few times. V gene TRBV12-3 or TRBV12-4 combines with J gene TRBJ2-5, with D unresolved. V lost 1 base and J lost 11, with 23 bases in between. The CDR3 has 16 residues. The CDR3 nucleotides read TGTGCCAGCAGTTTAGATTCCGCGGCCTTCTACAATGAGCAGTACTTC. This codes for CASSLDSAAFYNEQYF.